This TCR beta chain was captured in a study of CD8 T cells in Susac syndrome. In the study overall: Intravenous immunoglobulin alone or corticosteroids were being given to patients with Susac syndrome at blood draw, unless they were therapy-naive.

The sample holds one count of this clonotype. Its cognate antigen is unknown. The CDR3 spans 13 residues. The V and J ends lost 4 bases and 2 bases respectively, with 10 bases between them. Germline V gene data show CDR1 as SGHDT and CDR2 as YYEEEE. Study findings and constraints: The CD4+ T cell repertoires, which came from Susac syndrome patients, showed no sign of clonal expansion.

Isolation of CD8+ and CD4+ T cells was performed negatively, whereas enrichment of TEMRA cells was done by FACS. RNA totalling about 0.5 to 1 ug underwent reverse transcription with random hexamers. Coverage of TCR beta CDR3 amplification by immunoSEQ multiplex PCR extended to 54 Vbeta and 13 Jbeta. From the immunoSEQ multiplex PCR reads, TCRdb called clonotypes with MiXCR, one entry per CDR3 protein. In the table there are 130,000 or so distinct CDR3 sequences, approximately 96% of which are singletons. The clonotype was recovered from a human donor with Susac syndrome. The chain couples TRBV5-6 to TRBJ2-7; D call uncertain. The sequencing input was CD4+ T cells from PBMCs. CDR3 in DNA: TGTGCCAGCAGCCGAGTACGAGCCTACGAGCAGTACTTC. It is translated as CASSRVRAYEQYF. The complete variable domain, with remaining parts taken from reference TRBV5-6 and TRBJ2-7, reads DAGVTQSPTHLIKTRGQQVTLRCSPKSGHDTVSWYQQALGQGPQFIFQYYEEEERQRGNFPDRFSGHQFPNYSSELNVNALLLGDSALYLCASSRVRAYEQYFGPGTRLTVT.